The 10 T cell receptor beta chains presented below share a single source sample, sequenced in a study of blood T cell repertoires in COVID-19. The method was immunoSEQ multiplex PCR; TCRdb's version includes in-frame clones alone and lacks a portion of them. The sample contains over 250,000 clones, under 90% of which appear only once. The sequenced sample consisted of peripheral blood. The receptor set was obtained from a man aged 45-60 years with acute or convalescent COVID-19.

The chain couples TRBV7-9 to TRBJ2-7; D may be TRBD1 (6 bases). Germline loops: CDR1 SEHNR, CDR2 FQNEAQ (reference sequence). CDR3 length equals 14 residues. With 4 bases removed from V and 4 bases from J, the gap between germline ends came to 14 bases. The CDR3, as DNA: TGTGCCAGCAGCTCTTGGACAGAGATTTACGAGCAGTACTTC. Protein product: CASSSWTEIYEQYF.

The J gene is TRBJ2-3, the V gene TRBV7-9; D may be TRBD2 (6 bases). This CDR3 is built from 18 residues. Germline V gives CDR1 SEHNR, CDR2 FQNEAQ (reference sequence). The V end was cut by 4 bases, the J end by 0 bases, with 20 bases between. The CDR3 region is CASSSSGTSDTSTDTQYF. The CDR3 DNA reads TGTGCCAGCAGCTCCTCCGGGACTTCCGATACTAGCACAGATACGCAGTATTTT.

The chain links TRBV3-1 (or the pseudogene TRBV3-2) to TRBJ1-1; D ambiguous. The CDR3 is 12 amino acids. V was clipped by 3 bases and J by 4 bases, with 6 bases between them. From germline, CDR1 is LGHDT and CDR2 YNNKEL (reference sequence). The CDR3 region has the DNA TGTGCCAGCAGCCACAGTACCACTGAAGCTTTCTTT. This gives the protein CASSHSTTEAFF.

The chain combines TRBV10-1 with TRBJ1-1, with 8 bases aligning to TRBD1. J gave up 1 base and V 6 bases, and 7 bases lay outside the gene matches. There are 15 residues in the CDR3. Per the germline V gene, CDR1 is WNHNN and CDR2 is SYGVQD (reference sequence). CDR3 bases: TGCGCCAGCAGCGACAGGGGACAGCCGAACACTGAAGCTTTCTTT. The encoded protein is CASSDRGQPNTEAFF.

V is TRBV30 and J is TRBJ2-3; the match to TRBD2 covers 8 bases. CDR3 size: 13 residues. Trimming cost V 2 bases and J 5 bases; bases outside gene matches: 3. From germline, CDR1 is GTSNPN and CDR2 SVGIG (reference sequence). CDR3 nucleotide sequence: TGTGCCTGGAGTACGGGAGGGAAAGATACGCAGTATTTT. It codes for CAWSTGGKDTQYF. Full variable domain (outside the CDR3, taken from reference TRBV30 and TRBJ2-3): SQTIHQWPATLVQPVGSPLSLECTVEGTSNPNLYWYRQAAGRGLQLLFYSVGIGQISSEVPQNLSASRPQDRQFILSSKKLLLSDSGFYLCAWSTGGKDTQYFGPGTRLTVL.

The chain is built from TRBV24-1 and TRBJ1-2; the match to TRBD1 covers 7 bases. The V gene end was trimmed by 7 bases and the J gene end by 6 bases; junction bases not matched to a gene: 7. Germline CDR1 reads KGHDR; CDR2 reads SFDVKD. The CDR3 consists of 13 residues. The CDR3 DNA reads TGTGCCACCAGCCGGGACAGCACGGATGGCTACACCTTC. The encoded protein is CATSRDSTDGYTF.

Points on this clone: Additional DNA sequences in this sample encode the identical CDR3. This chain joins TRBV6-5 and TRBJ2-2; 7 nucleotides agree with TRBD1. Per germline, CDR1 MNHEY and CDR2 SVGAGI. V was clipped by 7 bases and J by 1 base; unmatched bases: 3. This CDR3 comprises 14 residues. The CDR3 region has the DNA TGTGCCAGCAACCGACAGGGGAACACCGGGGAGCTGTTTTTT. It specifies CASNRQGNTGELFF.

The CDR3 here is CASSDRTINTGELFF. CDR3 nucleotides: TGTGCCAGCAGTGACCGCACTATCAACACCGGGGAGCTGTTTTTT. The chain is built from TRBV2 and TRBJ2-2, with D uncertain. V dropped 3 bases and J dropped 2 bases, with 10 bases sitting between them. Per germline, CDR1 SNHLY and CDR2 FYNNEI. The CDR3 totals 15 residues.

This chain uses TRBV2 with TRBJ2-5, with 7 bases fitting TRBD2. Trimming took 8 bases from V and 4 from J; bases not matched to a gene: 7. Germline V CDR1 and CDR2: SNHLY, FYNNEI. The CDR3 extends over 13 amino acids. The CDR3 spells CASVAGVRETQYF. As DNA, the CDR3 is TGTGCCAGCGTCGCGGGGGTCAGAGAGACCCAGTACTTC.

This chain joins TRBV5-4 and TRBJ2-1, with 12 bases that match TRBD2. Looked up from germline, CDR1 is SGHNT and CDR2 is YYREEE (reference sequence). V gave up 4 bases and J gave up 1 base; unmatched junction bases: 3. The CDR3 covers 16 residues. CDR3 region: CASSPTSGGSYNEQFF. DNA of the CDR3: TGTGCCAGCAGCCCTACTAGCGGGGGGTCCTACAATGAGCAGTTCTTC.